This passage covers 18 T cell receptor beta chains from one sample sequenced in a study of blood T cell repertoires in COVID-19. Data came from immunoSEQ multiplex PCR; TCRdb stores just in-frame clones and leaves some out. This table has some 350,000 clones, 75% to 90% appearing once. Material: PBMCs or T cells enriched from blood (not recorded which). The receptor set was obtained from a man aged 18 to 29 who had recovered from COVID-19.

The chain carries TRBV20-1 and TRBJ1-1; the D is unclear. The CDR3 contains 14 residues. V dropped 3 bases and J dropped 5 bases, with 16 bases sitting between them. CDR1 and CDR2 from the germline V gene are DFQATT and SNEGSKA (reference sequence). The CDR3 DNA sequence: TGCAGTGCTAGTCCCCGGACTTATGGGACTGAAGCTTTCTTT. It codes for CSASPRTYGTEAFF.

V and J are TRBV9 and TRBJ1-3, with D maybe TRBD1 (5 bases). CDR1 and CDR2 (germline): SGDLS, YYNGEE. The CDR3 length is 12 residues. Trimming removed 3 bases from V and 4 bases from J, with 5 bases in between. CDR3 coding DNA: TGTGCCAGCAGCGGACAGGGAAACACCATATATTTT. It codes for CASSGQGNTIYF.

The rearrangement uses TRBV7-9 and TRBJ2-1; tentative D call: TRBD1 (6 bases). This CDR3 region has 16 residues. The germline CDR1 and CDR2 sequences are SEHNR and FQNEAQ (reference sequence). V was clipped by 2 bases and J by 1 base, with 12 bases between them. CDR3 loop: CASSLTGSLSYNEQFF. CDR3 DNA sequence: TGTGCCAGCAGCTTAACAGGGTCCCTTTCCTACAATGAGCAGTTCTTC.

This clone occurred a few times. J is TRBJ2-7 and V is TRBV5-1, with a tentative D call TRBD2 (5 bases). V was clipped by 7 bases and J by 4 bases, with 12 bases between them. Germline CDR1 reads SGHRS; CDR2 reads YFSETQ. CDR3 length: 12 residues. The CDR3 DNA reads as TGCGCCAGCGGGCCTAGCCCTTACGAGCAGTACTTC. Its translation is CASGPSPYEQYF. Full variable domain (rest looked up from reference TRBV5-1 and TRBJ2-7): KAGVTQTPRYLIKTRGQQVTLSCSPISGHRSVSWYQQTPGQGLQFLFEYFSETQRNKGNFPGRFSGRQFSNSRSEMNVSTLELGDSALYLCASGPSPYEQYFGPGTRLTVT.

Notes on this clone: The sample contains more than one DNA sequence encoding this CDR3. V usage is TRBV6-5 and J usage is TRBJ1-5; TRBD1 matches at 8 bases. This CDR3 comprises 15 residues. V dropped 0 bases and J dropped 6; count of bases not matched to a gene: 4. The germline CDR1 and CDR2 sequences are MNHEY and SVGAGI. The CDR3 protein is CASSYSGQGSQPQHF. The CDR3 nucleotides are TGTGCCAGCAGTTACTCCGGACAGGGAAGTCAGCCCCAGCATTTT.

V is TRBV13 and J is TRBJ2-7; 9 positions agree with TRBD1. CDR3 size: 13 residues. Germline loops: CDR1 PRHDT, CDR2 FYEKMQ (reference sequence). After removal of 5 bases from V and 4 bases from J, the junction contained 3 bases not matched to a gene. The CDR3 sequence is CASSPGTGYEQYF. CDR3 DNA sequence: TGTGCCAGCAGCCCTGGGACAGGGTACGAGCAGTACTTC.

The chain couples TRBV7-9 to TRBJ2-1, with D unresolved. Germline CDR1 and CDR2: SEHNR and FQNEAQ (reference sequence). This CDR3 contains 14 residues. V lost 3 bases, J lost 5 bases, and 11 bases lay in between. The DNA of the CDR3 is TGTGCCAGCAGCTTTTCAACAGTCCACAATGAGCAGTTCTTC. It encodes CASSFSTVHNEQFF.

Comment on this clone: The sample contains more than one DNA sequence encoding this CDR3. The gene calls are TRBV9 and TRBJ2-2; TRBD2 is a possible D gene (5 bases). The ends were cut back, 0 bases at V and 5 bases at J, with 5 bases in the middle. Germline V lookup: CDR1 SGDLS, CDR2 YYNGEE. The CDR3 is 13 residues long. CDR3 in DNA: TGTGCCAGCAGCGTAGGAGGGACCGGGGAGCTGTTTTTT. Translated, it gives CASSVGGTGELFF.

The chain uses TRBV2 and TRBJ1-2; 8 bases agree with TRBD1. The germline CDR1 and CDR2 sequences are SNHLY and FYNNEI. J was trimmed by 5 bases and V by 8 bases; bases with no gene match: 13. This CDR3 contains 15 residues. The CDR3 DNA reads as TGTGCCAGCGCCGTTACCCAGGGGGCAGGTTATGGCTACACCTTC. Protein: CASAVTQGAGYGYTF.

The chain has TRBV7-3 and TRBJ2-3, with no clear D. This CDR3 contains 12 residues. V lost 4 bases, J lost 2 bases, and 4 bases lay in between. The germline CDR1 and CDR2 sequences are SGHTA and FQGTGA. The chain's CDR3 is CASSSYTDTQYF. In DNA, the CDR3 is TGTGCCAGCAGCTCCTACACAGATACGCAGTATTTT.

A few counts support this clone. The CDR3 sequence: CASSAQGNTEAFF. Here the CDR3 DNA reads TGTGCCAGCAGCGCCCAGGGGAACACTGAAGCTTTCTTT. The chain uses TRBV11-2 and TRBJ1-1; TRBD1 might be the D (5 bases). V lost 5 bases to trimming and J lost 1 base, with 8 bases between them. This CDR3 contains 13 residues. In germline, CDR1 is SGHAT, CDR2 FQNNGV.

The chain uses TRBV2 and TRBJ2-1; D is ambiguous. This CDR3 contains 13 residues. The V gene lost 2 bases and the J gene lost 9 bases, with 11 bases spanning the gap. Per germline, CDR1 SNHLY and CDR2 FYNNEI. The CDR3 DNA sequence: TGTGCCAGCAGTGAAATCAGGTCCGGTGAGCAGTTCTTC. This translates into CASSEIRSGEQFF. Looking up the rest from reference TRBV2 and TRBJ2-1 gives the full variable domain: EPEVTQTPSHQVTQMGQEVILRCVPISNHLYFYWYRQILGQKVEFLVSFYNNEISEKSEIFDDQFSVERPDGSNFTLKIRSTKLEDSAMYFCASSEIRSGEQFFGPGTRLTVL.

CDR3 sequence reads: CAWSILAGVAGELFF. The CDR3 DNA sequence: TGTGCCTGGAGCATACTAGCGGGAGTGGCCGGGGAGCTGTTTTTT. The chain joins TRBV30 to TRBJ2-2; 11 bases match TRBD2. The CDR3 extends over 15 amino acids. With V trimmed by 3 bases and J by 6 bases, 6 bases remained unmatched. Per germline, CDR1 GTSNPN and CDR2 SVGIG (reference sequence).

The V and J genes are TRBV6-4 and TRBJ1-1, with D tentatively TRBD1 (6 bases). This CDR3 has 12 residues. Trimming shortened V by 6 bases and J by 7 bases, and 12 bases separated the two germline ends. Germline V CDR1 and CDR2: MRHNA, SNTAGT. The CDR3 reads CASRTRRGEAFF. The DNA of the CDR3 is TGTGCCAGCAGGACTCGCAGGGGTGAAGCTTTCTTT.

Of note for this clone: Different DNA sequences within this sample yield the same CDR3. This chain's CDR3 is CASRARGDTGELFF. The CDR3 DNA reads TGTGCCAGCAGGGCCAGGGGTGACACCGGGGAGCTGTTTTTT. The chain recombines TRBV13 with TRBJ2-2; possibly TRBD1 for D (6 bases). Trimming left V 6 bases short and J 3 bases short, with 11 bases between. This CDR3 comprises 14 residues. CDR1 is PRHDT, CDR2 FYEKMQ, per germline (reference sequence).

This clone has only a few counts. The chain links TRBV12-3 or TRBV12-4 to TRBJ1-2; 7 bases map to TRBD1. The CDR3 has 12 amino acids. The junction had 3 bases not matched to a gene; V was cut back by 3 bases and J by 8 bases. The CDR3 DNA follows: TGTGCCAGCAGTTTTACAGGGGACGGCTACACCTTC. As protein: CASSFTGDGYTF.

CDR3 DNA: TGTGCCAGCGCCTCGGGGTCCTATAATTCACCCCTCCACTTT. Translating it yields CASASGSYNSPLHF. The rearrangement links TRBV3-1 (or the pseudogene TRBV3-2) to TRBJ1-6; D is uncertain. The CDR3 is made up of 14 amino acids. Germline V gene sequence: CDR1 LGHDT, CDR2 YNNKEL (reference sequence). The V gene lost 8 bases and the J gene lost 1 base, with 9 bases spanning the gap.

The chain couples TRBV20-1 to TRBJ1-1; D unresolved. Germline CDR1 and CDR2: DFQATT and SNEGSKA (reference sequence). V lost 6 bases and J lost 1, with 6 bases in between. The CDR3 runs to 11 residues. The CDR3 protein is CSAGENTEAFF. CDR3 sequence (DNA): TGCAGTGCAGGAGAGAACACTGAAGCTTTCTTT.